This entry is about one T cell receptor (beta chain). The repertoire was sequenced with immunoSEQ multiplex PCR; TCRdb's copy has only in-frame clones and lacks some. The sample yields 30,000 to 35,000 clones, around 83% seen once. The sample comes from a study of control samples from healthy donors and cancer patients. Between the trimmed V and J ends, which lost 5 bases and 2 bases, there was a span of 19 bases. The CDR3 covers 17 residues. CDR1 is SGHTA, CDR2 FQGNSA, per germline. The TCR comes from a woman aged 40 to 50 with lung cancer. The chain carries TRBV7-2 and TRBJ1-3; no reliable D call. The sample comprised PBMCs. The CDR3 spells CASSPWATVRAGNTIYF. For the CDR3, the DNA is TGTGCCAGCAGCCCGTGGGCCACGGTGAGAGCTGGAAACACCATATATTTT.